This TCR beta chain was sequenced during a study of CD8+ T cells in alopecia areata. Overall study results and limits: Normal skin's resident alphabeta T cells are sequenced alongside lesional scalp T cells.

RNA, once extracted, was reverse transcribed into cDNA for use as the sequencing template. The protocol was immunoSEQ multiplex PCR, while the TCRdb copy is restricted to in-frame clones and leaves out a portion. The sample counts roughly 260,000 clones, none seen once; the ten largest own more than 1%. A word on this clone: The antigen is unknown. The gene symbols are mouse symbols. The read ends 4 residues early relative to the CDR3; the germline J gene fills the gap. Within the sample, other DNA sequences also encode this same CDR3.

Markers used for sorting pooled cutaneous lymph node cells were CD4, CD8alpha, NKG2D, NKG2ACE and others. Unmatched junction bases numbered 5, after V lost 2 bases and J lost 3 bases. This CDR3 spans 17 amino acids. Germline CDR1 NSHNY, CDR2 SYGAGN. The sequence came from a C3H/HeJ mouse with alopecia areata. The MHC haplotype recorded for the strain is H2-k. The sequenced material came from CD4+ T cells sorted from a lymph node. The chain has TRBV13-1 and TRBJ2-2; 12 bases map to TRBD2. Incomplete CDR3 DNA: TGTGCCAGCAGTGAGAGACTGGGGGGGCGCGACACCGGG. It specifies CASSERLGGRDTG. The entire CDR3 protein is CASSERLGGRDTGQLYF.